A selection of T cell receptor beta chains follows, all from one sample in a study of T cells in Graves' hyperthyroidism and ophthalmopathy. Each CDR3 protein is one row after TCRdb ran MiXCR on the multiplex PCR reads. The sample carries roughly 280,000 distinct CDR3 sequences, roughly 22% recorded once. Sequencing input: blood. Receptors were obtained from a young man with Graves' ophthalmopathy. CDR3s include the opening cysteine and the closing phenylalanine or tryptophan. A D gene is named only where the DNA matches it firmly. Expanded clones get a size class; other rows say once, few or many, or leave the size out.

TRBV19	-	few	TRBJ1-3	CASSSPRQPSGNTIYF	TGTGCCAGTAGTAGTCCCCGACAACCATCTGGAAACACCATATATTTT
TRBV7-3	TRBD1	many	TRBJ2-7	CASSWNRGDEQYF	TGTGCCAGCAGCTGGAACAGGGGGGACGAGCAGTACTTC
TRBV12-3/TRBV12-4	TRBD1	-	TRBJ1-5	CASSLLPGQDNQPQHF	TGTGCCAGCAGTTTACTACCGGGACAGGACAATCAGCCCCAGCATTTT
TRBV11-2	TRBD1	-	TRBJ2-1	CASSLRTGGTDEQFF	TGTGCCAGCAGCCTCCGGACAGGGGGCACCGATGAGCAGTTCTTC
TRBV28	-	few	TRBJ2-3	CASSFAGDTQYF	TGTGCCAGCAGTTTTGCGGGAGATACGCAGTATTTT
TRBV12-3/TRBV12-4	-	-	TRBJ1-5	CASSRSGTGNQPQHF	TGTGCCAGCAGCCGCTCCGGGACCGGCAATCAGCCCCAGCATTTT
TRBV2	-	-	TRBJ1-1	CASMTGPNTEAFF	TGTGCCAGCATGACGGGCCCGAACACTGAAGCTTTCTTT
TRBV7-3	-	-	TRBJ2-2	CASSRGAGTGELFF	TGTGCCAGCAGCCGGGGTGCGGGCACCGGGGAGCTGTTTTTT
TRBV12-5	-	few	TRBJ1-5	CASGLSHQPQHF	TGTGCTAGTGGTTTGTCCCATCAGCCCCAGCATTTT
TRBV4-1	TRBD2	many	TRBJ2-7	CASSQTGASGREDEQYF	TGCGCCAGCAGCCAAACCGGGGCTAGCGGGAGGGAAGACGAGCAGTACTTC
TRBV11-2	TRBD2	many	TRBJ2-7	CASSGWGILAGEQYF	TGTGCCAGCAGCGGCTGGGGGATACTAGCGGGAGAGCAGTACTTC
TRBV20-1	TRBD1	-	TRBJ2-7	CSARSQQGHEQYF	TGCAGTGCTAGATCACAACAGGGGCACGAGCAGTACTTC
TRBV30	-	-	TRBJ2-4	CASTRVGQALAKNIQYF	TGTGCCAGTACCCGAGTCGGCCAGGCGCTAGCCAAAAACATTCAGTACTTC
TRBV14	-	-	TRBJ2-3	CASRTTGTSPDTQYF	TGTGCCAGCAGAACTACGGGGACTTCCCCAGATACGCAGTATTTT
TRBV6-2/TRBV6-3	-	-	TRBJ1-1	CASTQRGMVAFF	TGTGCCAGCACCCAAAGGGGGATGGTGGCTTTCTTT
TRBV30	-	few	TRBJ1-3	CAWNSGSGNTIYF	TGTGCCTGGAATTCCGGGTCCGGAAACACCATATATTTT
TRBV18	-	-	TRBJ2-1	CASSPLASVVEQFF	TGTGCCAGCTCACCATTAGCTAGCGTGGTTGAGCAGTTCTTC
TRBV7-9	-	-	TRBJ1-2	CASSRESYYGYTF	TGTGCCAGCAGCAGGGAGAGCTACTATGGCTACACCTTC
TRBV11-2	TRBD2	many	TRBJ2-3	CASSKRTSAFQTASTDTQYF	TGTGCCAGCAGCAAGAGGACTAGCGCCTTCCAAACCGCTAGCACAGATACGCAGTATTTT
TRBV7-8	-	few	TRBJ2-7	CASSPRAGTYEQYF	TGTGCCAGCAGCCCTCGGGCCGGAACCTACGAGCAGTACTTC
TRBV6-1	-	-	TRBJ2-7	CASSRQYREQYF	TGTGCCAGCAGTCGACAATACCGCGAGCAGTACTTC
TRBV5-1	-	many	TRBJ2-2	CASSLEAYTGELFF	TGCGCCAGCAGCTTGGAAGCCTACACCGGGGAGCTGTTTTTT
TRBV5-1	TRBD1	few	TRBJ2-7	CASSPVKTGVSYEQYF	TGCGCCAGCAGCCCGGTGAAGACAGGGGTCTCCTACGAGCAGTACTTC
TRBV11-2	-	once	TRBJ2-7	CASSSGSLGEQYF	TGTGCCAGCAGCTCCGGCTCGCTGGGCGAGCAGTACTTC
TRBV20-1	TRBD1	few	TRBJ2-1	CSALGQVYNEQFF	TGCAGTGCCCTCGGACAGGTGTACAATGAGCAGTTCTTC
TRBV6-1	-	many	TRBJ1-1	CASSVRGMNTEAFF	TGTGCCAGCAGTGTACGAGGAATGAACACTGAAGCTTTCTTT
TRBV27	-	many	TRBJ1-5	CASSLRPSNQPQHF	TGTGCCAGCAGTTTACGCCCTAGCAATCAGCCCCAGCATTTT
TRBV28	-	many	TRBJ2-7	CANQGRSSYEQYF	TGTGCCAACCAGGGTCGCAGCTCCTACGAGCAGTACTTC
TRBV29-1	-	-	TRBJ1-1	CSVRRDFFLNTEAFF	TGCAGCGTTCGCAGGGACTTTTTTTTGAACACTGAAGCTTTCTTT
TRBV11-3	-	many	TRBJ1-5	CASSFRDSNQPQHF	TGTGCCAGCAGCTTTAGGGATAGCAATCAGCCCCAGCATTTT
TRBV19	-	-	TRBJ1-1	CASSSDTGYTEAFF	TGTGCCAGTAGTAGTGACACGGGATACACTGAAGCTTTCTTT
TRBV9	-	few	TRBJ1-2	CASSVSPGHRSNYGYTF	TGTGCCAGCAGCGTCTCCCCGGGACACCGATCTAACTATGGCTACACCTTC
TRBV7-2	-	many	TRBJ2-1	CASSSQRARELYNEQFF	TGTGCCAGCAGCTCGCAGCGGGCCCGGGAACTCTACAATGAGCAGTTCTTC
TRBV12-3/TRBV12-4	-	-	TRBJ1-6	CASSTGYSPLHF	TGTGCCAGCAGCACAGGGTACTCACCCCTCCACTTT
TRBV11-2	TRBD2	many	TRBJ2-1	CASSQLGEGRNEQFF	TGTGCCAGCAGCCAGCTAGGGGAGGGACGAAATGAGCAGTTCTTC
TRBV12-3/TRBV12-4	TRBD1	few	TRBJ1-5	CASSFPDRGSNQPQHF	TGTGCCAGCAGTTTCCCGGACAGGGGAAGCAATCAGCCCCAGCATTTT
TRBV10-2	-	-	TRBJ2-2	CASSEAGRNTGELFF	TGCGCCAGCAGTGAGGCAGGACGGAACACCGGGGAGCTGTTTTTT
TRBV9	TRBD1	-	TRBJ1-6	CASSSRDRVFSPLHF	TGTGCCAGCAGCAGCCGGGACAGGGTTTTTTCACCCCTCCACTTT
TRBV19	-	few	TRBJ1-2	CASSTTSFYNYGYTF	TGTGCCAGTAGTACGACAAGTTTCTATAACTATGGCTACACCTTC
TRBV28	TRBD2	many	TRBJ2-5	CASSFGLAGGAKTQYF	TGTGCCAGCAGTTTCGGTCTAGCGGGAGGAGCAAAGACCCAGTACTTC
TRBV18	-	-	TRBJ1-5	CASSPVQTNQPQHF	TGTGCCAGCTCACCAGTACAGACCAATCAGCCCCAGCATTTT
TRBV2	-	few	TRBJ2-2	CSLNPLVSGELFF	TGCTCTCTAAACCCTTTGGTGTCAGGAGAGCTGTTTTTT
TRBV19	-	few	TRBJ1-5	CASSPREIGNGNQPQHF	TGTGCCAGTAGCCCCCGTGAAATAGGGAATGGCAATCAGCCCCAGCATTTT
TRBV4-1	TRBD1	few	TRBJ1-1	CASSQRDRGLMNTEAFF	TGCGCCAGCAGCCAACGGGACAGGGGGCTCATGAACACTGAAGCTTTCTTT
TRBV10-1	-	many	TRBJ2-5	CASSERSGIGETQYF	TGCGCCAGCAGTGAGCGGAGCGGTATCGGAGAGACCCAGTACTTC
TRBV10-1	-	few	TRBJ2-7	CASSPRGSQTSYEQYF	TGCGCCAGCAGCCCGAGAGGCAGCCAGACCTCCTACGAGCAGTACTTC
TRBV20-1	-	few	TRBJ1-1	CSAREQGLTEAFF	TGCAGTGCTAGAGAACAGGGTCTCACTGAAGCTTTCTTT
TRBV20-1	-	-	TRBJ2-3	CSQGEGLPTDTQYF	TGCAGCCAGGGGGAGGGACTACCCACAGATACGCAGTATTTT
TRBV12-3/TRBV12-4	-	few	TRBJ2-7	CASRGGGYEQYF	TGTGCCAGCAGGGGAGGGGGCTACGAGCAGTACTTC
TRBV10-3	TRBD2	-	TRBJ2-1	CAIRRTSGSRALYNEQFF	TGTGCCATCAGAAGGACTAGCGGGAGCAGGGCCCTTTACAATGAGCAGTTCTTC
TRBV15	-	-	TRBJ2-1	CATSRAYNEQFF	TGTGCCACCAGCAGAGCCTACAATGAGCAGTTCTTC
TRBV4-1	-	-	TRBJ1-5	CASSWSGDQPQHF	TGCGCCAGCAGCTGGAGCGGGGATCAGCCCCAGCATTTT
TRBV12-3/TRBV12-4	-	many	TRBJ2-5	CASRSGPPRQETQYF	TGTGCCAGCAGATCGGGACCGCCGCGCCAAGAGACCCAGTACTTC
TRBV14	TRBD2	-	TRBJ2-7	CASRHDKRLSGVNNEQYF	TGTGCCAGCAGGCACGATAAACGGCTTAGCGGGGTAAACAATGAGCAGTACTTC
TRBV27	-	-	TRBJ2-3	CASSLAVSDTQYF	TGTGCCAGCAGTTTAGCGGTCTCGGATACGCAGTATTTT
TRBV19	-	-	TRBJ1-1	CASSRQGIESYMNTEAFF	TGTGCCAGTAGTAGGCAGGGGATAGAGTCCTACATGAACACTGAAGCTTTCTTT
TRBV29-1	-	few	TRBJ1-2	CSVRGGDNYGYTF	TGCAGCGTTAGGGGGGGGGATAACTATGGCTACACCTTC
TRBV7-8	-	many	TRBJ1-1	CASSFDGNTEAFF	TGTGCCAGCAGCTTCGACGGTAACACTGAAGCTTTCTTT
TRBV6-1	-	-	TRBJ2-1	CASSPNSNGQFF	TGTGCCAGCAGCCCCAACTCCAATGGGCAGTTCTTC
TRBV4-1	TRBD2	few	TRBJ2-5	CASSQPSSGEETQYF	TGCGCCAGCAGCCAACCGTCGAGCGGGGAAGAGACCCAGTACTTC